This T cell receptor (beta chain) was recovered during a study of cytomegalovirus exposure and HLA in healthy donors listed by TCRdb under 2017. Study-level background: An earlier analysis of 550 to 700 of the donors reported approximately 270 Gb of sequence data and some 100 million unique TCR beta sequences from some 180 million T cells. Genome-wide SNP genotypes for about 55% of the 666 donors were used in a later genetic analysis, which treated that subset as a discovery cohort. Both class I and class II loci were covered by HLA typing, at four-digit resolution. A separate validation cohort of over 95 different subjects was used in addition to the roughly 700-subject first cohort. The number of donors typed differed by locus, with roughly 620-630 for A, B, C, DRB1 and DQB1, 522 for DQA1, under 610 for DPA1, and some 440 for DPB1. Among the roughly 400 genotyped donors, roughly 80% belonged to the genetic ancestry cluster associated with self-reported Caucasian donors. The aim of the study was to test whether cataloging public T cell receptors could identify signatures of past pathogen exposure. Using immunosequencing, the study profiled T cell repertoires from around 670 subjects and related those repertoires to cytomegalovirus serostatus. Alongside the repertoire data, information on donor age, sex, ethnicity and CMV serostatus was compiled. A later analysis re-examined previously published TCR beta repertoires from more than 650 donors and added high-resolution HLA genotyping to investigate patterns of TCR occurrence. All discovery cohort repertoires had been generated using a single sequencing platform. High-throughput TCR immunosequencing, statistical association of individual TCRs with disease status, and machine learning were combined to predict cytomegalovirus infection status. An earlier analysis of about 600 of the donors used high-throughput TCR beta sequencing to judge whether each TCR beta V gene segment behaved as functional or pseudogenic. Across 300 to 400 genotyped donors of the cohort, an average of roughly 200,000 unique TCR beta nucleotide sequences per donor were sequenced, and 15% to 20% of those sequences were non-productive. Because of strong linkage in the cohort, roughly five DR-DQ haplotypes were treated as single units for association and clustering. In the later analysis, no new phenotypic data were used to find candidate immune exposures; instead, reliance was placed on TCR beta sequences and their occurrence across donors. Roughly 320 gigabases of sequencing data and around 80 million unique TCR sequences made up an early release that covered around 640 HLA-typed donors. Here is what the overall study found, with its caveats: The presence/absence analyses assumed that sequencing depth was roughly uniform across donors, and that assumption may not be true. Only TCR beta chains were sequenced in this cohort, and the absence of alpha or paired-chain data limited detectable features. In both the original and validation cohorts, the classifier was reported to diagnose cytomegalovirus status with high specificity and sensitivity. Seventeen rarely observed V segments, including chromosome 9 orphons, were excluded from the earlier analysis of several hundred of the donors because counts were too low. In an earlier analysis of approximately 590 of the donors, most TCR beta V segments appeared in productive rearrangements about 90% or about 30% of the time, broadly matching IMGT annotations. Some IMGT-functional V segments, including TRBV6-2 and TRBV6-3, could not be told apart with the 87-base-pair reads, so those segments were excluded. Compared with equally common non-associated chains, HLA-associated TCR beta chains in a later analysis were more clonally expanded and had lower generation probabilities. A later analysis associated 15,000 or so TCR beta sequences with specific HLA alleles at a false discovery rate of 0.05. A group of highly shared sequence variants was considered likely to be a technical artifact of the sequencing pipeline. A total of 150 or so TCR beta chains were listed by the study as associated with cytomegalovirus. In a later analysis, most CMV-associated TCR beta chains were found to appear HLA-restricted, with HLA associations seemingly driven largely by CMV exposure. Strong co-occurrence of HLA alleles, especially DR and DQ, made assigning TCR associations to individual alleles difficult. In a later genetic analysis, fewer N-insertions in productive TCRs were reported among donors in an Asian-associated ancestry cluster than the roughly 640-donor mean. A further reported finding was that TCR beta sequences accurately predicted the HLA-A and HLA-B alleles for most subjects in the first cohort. In a later genetic analysis, a missense DCLRE1C variant was associated with V-gene and J-gene trimming of TCR beta chains, and the association was replicated in an independent cohort. According to the authors, the approach could potentially be generalized to other disease states and immunological phenotypes. Correlated functional status among segregating V segments might be attributable to linkage disequilibrium, but an unknown experimental factor could not be ruled out. Because HLA typing was missing for some donors at each locus, association tests included only the typed subset. In vitro tests confirmed that three of the cytomegalovirus-associated TCR beta chains recognize cytomegalovirus antigens. In a later analysis, TCR association rates were found to vary across HLA loci, with the most associated TCRs seen for DRB1 alleles and the fewest for HLA-C alleles. A later analysis reported that several top co-occurrence clusters appeared linked to parvovirus B19, influenza, CMV and Epstein-Barr virus. Most TCR sequences were observed very rarely across donors, whereas some public TCRs were present in many individuals. The only immune exposure information available for the cohort was CMV serostatus.

The method was the immunoSEQ multiplex PCR assay. A mixture of 60 forward primers for TCR Vbeta segments and 13 reverse primers for TCR Jbeta segments was used in the multiplex PCR. Amplification of the CDR3 region of rearranged TCR beta genes was performed with a multiplex PCR assay on genomic DNA. On the Illumina HiSeq System, the amplified TCR beta libraries were sequenced as 87-base-pair reads. Per the original workflow: Across the 666 repertoires, a later analysis counted 80 million or so unique TCR beta chains, about 10 million of which were shared by at least two donors. A nearest-neighbor algorithm error-corrected the raw reads and collapsed the reads into unique sequences, merging closely related sequences to remove PCR and sequencing errors. V, D and J gene segments were assigned by aligning CDR3 sequences to IMGT reference sequences. Each retained sequence needed at least a six-nucleotide match to both a V gene segment and a J gene segment. Rearrangements were classified as productive when the CDR3 lacked stop codons and remained in frame with V and J, and all other rearrangements were classified as non-productive. CDR3 was defined according to IMGT convention as the region running from the second conserved V-encoded cysteine to the conserved J-encoded phenylalanine. The earlier analysis of about 560 of the donors excluded any sequence lacking an unambiguous match to a single V gene segment. An earlier analysis of 500 to 700 of the donors classified V segments as functional when productive rearrangements were above 56.7% and as segregating when the standard deviation between donors was above 5%. To diagnose cytomegalovirus status from the catalog of TCR beta chain sequences, a statistical classification framework was built. In a later analysis, V and J genes were assigned by comparing TCR nucleotide sequences against IMGT/GENE-DB human TR gene sequences. A later analysis assigned CDR3 sequences and most-parsimonious VDJ recombination scenarios with the TCRdist pipeline. In a later analysis, each TCR beta chain was defined by its CDR3 amino acid sequence together with its V-gene family, and reads without a unique V-gene family were excluded. To address suspected cross-contamination and a sequencing artifact, a later analysis removed around 600 highly shared, low-generation-probability nucleotide sequences. A later analysis calculated a clonal expansion index for each public chain from normalized within-repertoire ranks of inferred template counts. A later analysis computed generation probabilities with a VDJ recombination model fitted to out-of-frame rearrangements, and checked the results against IGoR. In a later analysis, hypergeometric tests were used to score TCR-TCR, TCR-HLA and TCR-CMV co-occurrence, with a repertoire-size bias correction applied to TCR pairs. False discovery rates were estimated in a later analysis by permuting HLA or CMV assignments 20 times. A later analysis grouped co-occurring TCRs with DBSCAN, adding TCRdist sequence similarity when clustering within HLA-allele-positive subsets. Co-occurrence clustering excluded repertoires with fewer than 30,000 or more than 120,000 public chains, plus five with anomalous nucleotide sharing. Drawn from immuneACCESS, this table holds only the in-frame rearrangements with V and J called that TCRdb kept. Clones are partly lost; checked studies trace under half to an unresolved V gene and leave the rest unexplained. V, J and clone size derive from that table, while D and trimming were established from the DNA sequence. In all, the sample holds 120,000 to 150,000 clones, and around 79% of those were seen once. Of the sample, 0.66% falls within the top ten clones.

To note about this clone: The antigen this receptor binds is unknown. No qualities accompany the bases; no much larger clone lies one base away.

The germline V gene specifies SGHTS as CDR1 and YDEGEE as CDR2. The trim is 4 bases for V and 4 bases for J, with a gap of 15 bases between the germline ends. The CDR3, from cysteine to phenylalanine, totals 15 residues. Kept here is only the CDR3 DNA, which spans 45 bases and is read in frame from base 1. The cohort comprised around 700 healthy bone marrow donors. All cohort members were sampled while nominally healthy, although unrecorded immune exposures were likely present. The donor was CMV seronegative and was included in the group of a few hundred seronegative cohort members. Each donor provided a peripheral blood sample, and peripheral blood mononuclear cells were used for TCR beta sequencing. Genomic DNA extraction from the blood cell samples was performed with the Qiagen DNeasy Blood Extraction Kit.

Input material: PBMCs. The receptor was derived from a male donor in good health and CMV-seronegative. The chain is encoded by TRBV5-8 joined to TRBJ2-1, and possibly TRBD1, on 6 matching bases. The CDR3 corresponds to CASSARQVTYNEQFF. At the DNA level, the sequence is TGTGCCAGCAGCGCCCGACAGGTAACATACAATGAGCAGTTCTTC.